This section outlines one TCR beta chain sequence together with its context. The antigen remains unidentified. The PCR made use of 60 Vbeta and 13 Jbeta primers. Measured with immunoSEQ multiplex PCR; TCRdb has only the in-frame clones, and not every one. Of about 160,000 clones in the sample, around four fifths were seen once. The V and J ends lost 6 bases and 4 bases, in that order; junction bases with no gene match: 6. The CDR3 is made up of 14 amino acids. The germline V gene has CDR1 SNHLY and CDR2 FYNNEI. The data were taken from a study of cytomegalovirus exposure and HLA in healthy donors. Study findings and constraints: In a later analysis, TCR beta V- and J-gene trimming was associated with a missense DCLRE1C variant. The authors listed around 150 TCR beta chains as cytomegalovirus-associated. Earlier findings revealed that most TCR beta V segments proved productive either about 87% or about 30% of the time.

The clonotype was recovered from a man aged 18-30 years in good health and CMV-seropositive. V usage is TRBV2 and J usage is TRBJ1-3; 7 nucleotides match TRBD1. Sequencing was carried out using PBMCs. The CDR3 DNA reads as TGTGCCAGCAGAGGCGGGACAGACGGAAACACCATATATTTT. It translates to CASRGGTDGNTIYF.